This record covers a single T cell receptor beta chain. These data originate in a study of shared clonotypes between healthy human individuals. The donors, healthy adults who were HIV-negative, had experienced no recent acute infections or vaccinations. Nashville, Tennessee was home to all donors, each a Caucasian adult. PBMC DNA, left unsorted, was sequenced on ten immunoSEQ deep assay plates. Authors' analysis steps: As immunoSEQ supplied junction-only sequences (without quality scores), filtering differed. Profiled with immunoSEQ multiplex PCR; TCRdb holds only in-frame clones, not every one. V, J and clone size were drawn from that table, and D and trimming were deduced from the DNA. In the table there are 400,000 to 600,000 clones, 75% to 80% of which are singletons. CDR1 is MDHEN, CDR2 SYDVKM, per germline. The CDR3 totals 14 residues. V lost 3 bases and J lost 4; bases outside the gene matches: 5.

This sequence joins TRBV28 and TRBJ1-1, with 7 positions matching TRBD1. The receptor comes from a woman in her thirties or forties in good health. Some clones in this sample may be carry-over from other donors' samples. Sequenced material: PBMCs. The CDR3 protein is CASSLQTGFTEAFF. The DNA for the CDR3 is TGTGCCAGCAGTTTGCAGACAGGGTTCACTGAAGCTTTCTTT.